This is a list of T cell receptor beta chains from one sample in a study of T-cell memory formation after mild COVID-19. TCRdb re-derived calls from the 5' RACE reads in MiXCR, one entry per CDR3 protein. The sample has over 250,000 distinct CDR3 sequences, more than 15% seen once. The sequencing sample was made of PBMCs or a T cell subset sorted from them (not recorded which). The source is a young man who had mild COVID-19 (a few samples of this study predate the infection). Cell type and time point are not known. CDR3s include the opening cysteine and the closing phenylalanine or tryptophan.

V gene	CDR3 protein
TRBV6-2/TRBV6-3	CASSSFLDRGTTHEQYF
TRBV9	CASSVVAGKSTEAFF
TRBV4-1	CASSGGSMNTEAFF
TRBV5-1	CASSLHGARNTEAFF
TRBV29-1	CSVEWGRKLFF
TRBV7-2	CASSLRESGNTIYF
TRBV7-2	CASSLVRVYGYTF
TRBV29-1	CSVDGAGRGGYTF
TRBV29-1	CSVDGSSGVSYNEQFF
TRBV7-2	CASSLGGGTSGEQYF
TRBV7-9	CASTPWSRLVNTGELFF
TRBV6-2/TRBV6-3	CASSSARRGERGGPPYNEQFF
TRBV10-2	CASRAGRESSPLHF
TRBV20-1	CSARFDPNPMDTF
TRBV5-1	CASSLSSRSSEGSNYGYTF
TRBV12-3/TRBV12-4	CASSKALRLNEQFF
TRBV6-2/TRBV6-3	CASTLRVGNYGYTF
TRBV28	CASSLGLAGGPDEQFF
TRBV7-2	CASSLRSRESPTGELFF
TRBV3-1	CASSQGSARDSEAFF
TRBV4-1	CASSQDWGQQNEKLFF
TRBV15	CATSSVRDGGSSGANVLTF
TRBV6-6	CASSYDGGNQPQHF
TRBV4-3	CASSLLVGGGEGGELFF
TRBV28	CASSLMTGGLSLFF
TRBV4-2	CASRIGSANTEAFF
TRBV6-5	CASSFTGQTEAFF
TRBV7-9	CASSPGTNYGYTF
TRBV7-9	CASSALGSTDTQYF
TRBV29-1	CSVEGTVDSYEQYF
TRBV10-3	CAISAGGAYTEAFF
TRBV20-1	CSAARSDRGRGYTF
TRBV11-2	CASSLGTGRYEQFF
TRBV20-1	CSARDRGWDQPQHF
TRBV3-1	CASSQEGGGLQETQYF
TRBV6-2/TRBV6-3	CASSSASPYEQYF
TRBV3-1	CASSQRRGEQFF